These 15 T cell receptor beta chains were all obtained from the same sample, sequenced in a study of control samples from healthy donors and cancer patients. Measured with immunoSEQ multiplex PCR; TCRdb has only the in-frame clones, and not every one. Of 150,000 to 200,000 clones in the sample, approximately 90% are singletons; the top ten hold around 11%. Sequences were obtained from blood. The source of these receptors is a man younger than 45 in good health.

The chain couples TRBV27 to TRBJ1-1, with TRBD1 as a possible D gene (5 bases). The germline V and J ends were trimmed by 5 bases and 1 base, with 20 bases remaining between them. The CDR3 contains 17 residues. Germline V gives CDR1 MNHEY, CDR2 SMNVEV (reference sequence). The DNA for the CDR3 is TGTGCCAGCAGTCCCAAAGGGGCGCAGTCGGGGAACACTGAAGCTTTCTTT. This gives the protein CASSPKGAQSGNTEAFF.

The CDR3 region has the DNA TGCAGCGTTGAGGGGGACAATAGTTTCTATGGCTACACCTTC. Encoded protein: CSVEGDNSFYGYTF. The genes are TRBV29-1 and TRBJ1-2; tentative D call: TRBD1 (6 bases). Germline loops: CDR1 SQVTM, CDR2 ANQGSEA. Trimming took off 3 bases at V and 4 bases at J, with 15 bases between the two ends. The CDR3 has 14 amino acids.

This clone was detected only once. The chain carries TRBV6-5 and TRBJ2-7; D gene ambiguous. Germline V lookup: CDR1 MNHEY, CDR2 SVGAGI. This CDR3 contains 14 residues. V lost 8 bases and J lost 4, with 18 bases in between. The CDR3 loop reads CASPRPGSTYEQYF. The DNA for the CDR3 is TGTGCCAGCCCAAGGCCTGGAAGCACTTACGAGCAGTACTTC.

The chain combines TRBV4-3 with TRBJ1-1; no definite D call. The CDR3 extends over 13 amino acids. The germline CDR1 and CDR2 sequences are LGHNA and YSLEER. V lost 0 bases to trimming and J lost 8 bases, with 10 bases between them. CDR3 sequence (DNA): TGCGCCAGCAGCCAAGAACGCCTGGGGGAAGCTTTCTTT. It is translated as CASSQERLGEAFF.

This sequence joins TRBV7-2 and TRBJ1-3; TRBD1 is a possible D gene (6 bases). This CDR3 is 16 amino acids long. The V and J ends lost 6 bases and 0 bases respectively, with 15 bases between them. CDR1 is SGHTA and CDR2 is FQGNSA in the germline V gene. The CDR3 DNA reads as TGTGCCAGCAGGCAACCTACAGGGAACTCTGGAAACACCATATATTTT. Amino acids: CASRQPTGNSGNTIYF.

The chain links TRBV7-2 to TRBJ2-5; D unclear. CDR3 size: 12 residues. Germline values: CDR1 SGHTA, CDR2 FQGNSA. V lost 6 bases to trimming and J lost 1 base, with 6 bases between them. CDR3 protein: CASRQVQETQYF. The DNA for the CDR3 is TGTGCCAGCAGACAAGTCCAAGAGACCCAGTACTTC.

This clone appeared a few times. The chain couples TRBV5-1 to TRBJ1-2; perhaps TRBD1 as D (6 bases). This CDR3 region has 15 residues. V was cut by 0 bases and J by 0 bases, with 9 bases left in between. Germline V lookup: CDR1 SGHRS, CDR2 YFSETQ. CDR3 in amino acids: CASSLGRTANYGYTF. The CDR3 DNA reads as TGCGCCAGCAGCTTGGGTAGGACAGCTAACTATGGCTACACCTTC.

CDR3 amino acids: CASSLNIGRAHSPLHF. The DNA for the CDR3 is TGTGCCAGCAGTTTAAATATCGGCAGGGCTCATTCACCCCTCCACTTT. The rearrangement uses TRBV27 and TRBJ1-6; TRBD1 might be the D (5 bases). The CDR3 length is 16 residues. Germline V gives CDR1 MNHEY, CDR2 SMNVEV (reference sequence). The germline V and J ends were trimmed by 2 bases and 8 bases, with 16 bases remaining between them.

The chain has TRBV6-5 and TRBJ1-2; no reliable D call. V dropped 6 bases and J dropped 4 bases, with 12 bases sitting between them. The CDR3 is 13 amino acids. The germline CDR1 and CDR2 sequences are MNHEY and SVGAGI. CDR3 region: CASSQAEVYGYTF. The DNA of the CDR3 is TGTGCCAGCAGCCAGGCGGAGGTCTATGGCTACACCTTC.

J is TRBJ2-7 and V is TRBV11-1; D not certain. Germline CDR1 reads SGHAT; CDR2 reads FQDESV (reference sequence). V lost 2 bases to trimming and J lost 2 bases, with 7 bases between them. The CDR3 runs to 13 residues. CDR3 DNA sequence: TGTGCCAGCAGCTTACGGGCTCCCTACGAGCAGTACTTC. Encoded protein: CASSLRAPYEQYF.

The chain joins TRBV9 to TRBJ1-1, with D possibly being TRBD1 (5 bases). Trimming pared 3 bases from V and 6 bases from J, leaving 15 bases between. This CDR3 has 14 residues. CDR1 SGDLS and CDR2 YYNGEE come from the germline V gene. CDR3 nucleotide sequence: TGTGCCAGCAGCGCCAATCAGGGTAAAGCTGAAGCTTTCTTT. Translated: CASSANQGKAEAFF.

The J gene is TRBJ2-3, the V gene TRBV13; 7 bases agree with TRBD1. The CDR3 sequence is 14 residues long. CDR1 PRHDT and CDR2 FYEKMQ come from the germline V gene (reference sequence). V was clipped by 6 bases and J by 3 bases; unmatched bases: 6. In DNA, the CDR3 is TGTGCCAGCAGTTCCTGGACAGGAACAGATACGCAGTATTTT. The encoded protein is CASSSWTGTDTQYF.

This sequence joins TRBV27 and TRBJ2-2; D ambiguous. The V and J ends lost 5 bases and 5 bases respectively, with 3 bases between them. CDR3 length: 11 residues. Germline CDR1 reads MNHEY; CDR2 reads SMNVEV (reference sequence). The chain's CDR3 is CASSRTGELFF. CDR3 DNA sequence: TGTGCCAGCAGTCGAACCGGGGAGCTGTTTTTT.

The rearrangement joins TRBV29-1 to TRBJ2-3; D not certain. CDR3 length: 14 amino acids. Germline V lookup: CDR1 SQVTM, CDR2 ANQGSEA. V was clipped by 0 bases and J by 6 bases, with 13 bases between them. CDR3 nucleotide sequence: TGCAGCGTTGAAGATCTGGGCCCTCGGGATACGCAGTATTTT. This codes for CSVEDLGPRDTQYF.

The rearrangement joins TRBV6-2 or TRBV6-3 to TRBJ2-7; D may be TRBD1 (5 bases). The CDR3 is made up of 15 amino acids. Germline V gene data show CDR1 as MNHEY and CDR2 as SVGEGT. V dropped 2 bases and J dropped 3 bases, with 14 bases sitting between them. The CDR3 spells CASSYPPGKDYEQYF. CDR3 bases: TGTGCCAGCAGTTACCCCCCAGGGAAAGACTACGAGCAGTACTTC.